This T cell receptor beta chain was profiled in a study of T cell responses to AZD1222 COVID-19 vaccine (dated by TCRdb to the early 2020s). The study in broad terms: Because spike-specific TCR depth and breadth did not differ between the two schedules, AZD1222 recipients who got a second dose at roughly 4 weeks were pooled with those who got a second dose at roughly 12 weeks. TCR sequencing covered 230 or so trial participants: 207 given two doses of AZD1222 and approximately 26 given two doses of MenACWY control vaccine. Trial participants were enrolled by age into 18-55, 56-69 and 70-plus year subgroups, with about 150, 27 and 61 TCR-sequenced participants respectively. Beyond this particular receptor, the publication reports: No day 14 peak-response samples were available, so repertoires were characterized only after the peak T cell response. Conclusions about previously exposed vaccinees are limited because only six or seven AZD1222 recipients were SARS-CoV-2 seropositive at baseline. CD4 TCRs associated with the vaccine covered the entire spike protein, and the dominant responses were in regions 160-218 and 743-854. The 56-69-year group was small, and its depth increase did not reach significance, likely because of low power. Reportedly, almost half of the unique spike-specific TCRs recognized epitopes lying outside the regions that are mutated in the B.1.351 and B.1.1.7 variants. Most participants were white British and females outnumbered males, and the authors suggested that clonal diversity may have been underestimated. Spike-specific TCR breadth and depth rose significantly after two AZD1222 doses compared with day 0 and with MenACWY recipients.

The intended sense of this specimen's time point label: baseline before first vaccination. The vaccinee samples were drawn from two UK trials, COV001 and COV002, one of which was a single-blind randomized controlled phase 2/3 trial testing AZD1222 (ChAdOx1 nCoV-19) in healthy adults. For TCRbeta chain sequencing, PBMC samples from trial participants were taken at day 0 and at day 28 after the second dose. The CDR3 regions of human TCRbeta chains were analyzed by immunosequencing. The authors' pipeline ran thus. Repertoire TCRs were checked for matches against a reference library of SARS-CoV-2-specific TCRs that had been generated using the MIRA antigen-specificity platform. Breadth meant the fraction of unique TCRs that were SARS-CoV-2-associated, whereas depth meant the fraction of total T cells that were SARS-CoV-2-associated. Using the MIRA data, every spike-specific TCR was mapped to the spike region that the TCR reacted to and assigned to either a CD4 or a CD8 class. Log10-transformed breadth and depth values were compared by one-way ANOVA with Sidak's multiple comparisons tests. What TCRdb holds here is the immuneACCESS table cut down to in-frame rearrangements. Part of the clones is not present; checked against another copy, under half of the missing clones reflect an unresolved V gene, and the others are unexplained. That table gives V, J and clone size, and the DNA gave D and trimming. Counted in this sample were roughly 180,000 clones; approximately 92% of them appeared once. The ten largest clones capture 6.9% of the sample.

As regards this clone: The antigen it recognizes is unknown. Base qualities are not provided; no much larger clone lies one nucleotide away.

For CDR1 and CDR2, the germline V gene lists MGHDK and SYGVNS. Including the terminal cysteine and phenylalanine, the CDR3 comprises 13 residues. Here the CDR3 DNA is all that survives: 39 bases in frame from base 1. V is shortened by 8 bases, J by 1 base, and the region joining them spans 11 bases. This material consisted of peripheral blood, taken on day 0 of AZD1222 vaccination. Here the chain combines TRBV25-1 and TRBJ1-1; possibly the D gene is TRBD1, per 6 matching bases. This sequence was found in an adult in good health. In nucleotides, the sequence is TGTGCCAGCCTCCGGGACACGAACACTGAAGCTTTCTTT. The encoded protein is CASLRDTNTEAFF.